Listed here are 20 T cell receptor beta chains from one sample, sequenced in a study of T cells in Graves' hyperthyroidism and ophthalmopathy. Amplification of TCR beta CDR3 regions used RNA as the template. TCR CDR3 underwent first-round RT-PCR with the HTBI primer set. TCRdb redid the calling of the multiplex PCR reads with MiXCR, one entry per CDR3 protein. The sample carries hundreds of thousands of distinct CDR3 sequences, over 35% recorded once. What was sequenced was blood. The receptors were sampled from a man aged 18 to 35 with Graves' hyperthyroidism.

The chain recombines TRBV2 with TRBJ1-5; TRBD1 is a possible D gene (5 bases). This CDR3 is 14 amino acids long. The V end lost 3 bases, the J end lost 0 bases, and 6 bases lay between the germline ends. The germline V gene encodes CDR1 SNHLY and CDR2 FYNNEI. CDR3 region: CASSDRVSNQPQHF. DNA for the CDR3: TGTGCCAGCAGTGACAGGGTTAGCAATCAGCCCCAGCATTTT.

This clonotype appeared many times. The genes are TRBV14 and TRBJ2-5; unclear D gene. With 4 bases removed from V and 5 bases from J, the gap between germline ends came to 8 bases. CDR1 and CDR2 (germline): SGHDN, FVKESK. The CDR3 spans 12 residues. The CDR3 is CASSRPRETQYF. The CDR3 region has the DNA TGTGCCAGCAGCCGCCCGAGGGAGACCCAGTACTTC.

The CDR3 DNA reads TGCAGTGCTAGAGACAGGATCAAGAAAACTGAAGCTTTCTTT. Its protein is CSARDRIKKTEAFF. The gene calls are TRBV20-1 and TRBJ1-1, with unresolved D. V lost 0 bases, J lost 5 bases, and 13 bases lay in between. Germline lookup yields CDR1 DFQATT and CDR2 SNEGSKA (reference sequence). The CDR3 covers 14 residues.

This clonotype was counted many times. The V call is TRBV20-1, the J call TRBJ2-5, with D possibly being TRBD1 or TRBD2 (5 bases each). Germline CDR1 is DFQATT and CDR2 is SNEGSKA (reference sequence). CDR3 length: 12 amino acids. V lost 0 bases and J 9 bases, leaving 11 bases between the germline ends. The CDR3 DNA sequence: TGCAGTGCTAGAGATAGTTTGGGGGCCCAGTACTTC. It codes for CSARDSLGAQYF.

This clonotype has ten or more counts. The chain links TRBV19 to TRBJ2-2, with 7 bases lining up with TRBD1. Germline values: CDR1 LNHDA, CDR2 SQIVND (reference sequence). V was clipped by 5 bases and J by 3 bases; unmatched bases: 6. The CDR3 consists of 15 residues. Here the CDR3 DNA reads TGTGCCAGTAGTCTCCGGGACAGCTACACCGGGGAGCTGTTTTTT. It is translated as CASSLRDSYTGELFF.

V usage is TRBV10-3 and J usage is TRBJ2-2, with 11 bases that match TRBD2. This CDR3 has 18 amino acids. With V trimmed by 4 bases and J by 6 bases, 13 bases remained unmatched. Looked up from germline, CDR1 is ENHRY and CDR2 is SYGVKD. CDR3 in amino acids: CAISAETSGNPIAGELFF. The CDR3, as DNA: TGTGCCATCAGTGCGGAGACTAGCGGGAACCCTATCGCCGGGGAGCTGTTTTTT.

This clonotype appeared many times. The V gene is TRBV9, the J gene TRBJ1-1, with D perhaps matching TRBD1 (5 bases). Germline V gene sequence: CDR1 SGDLS, CDR2 YYNGEE. V was clipped by 5 bases and J by 0 bases, with 8 bases between them. CDR3 length equals 13 residues. CDR3 region: CASRRDLNTEAFF. For the CDR3, the DNA is TGTGCCAGCAGACGGGACCTGAACACTGAAGCTTTCTTT.

V usage is TRBV7-8 and J usage is TRBJ1-5; no clear D. The CDR3 runs 17 residues. In germline, CDR1 is SGHVS, CDR2 FQNEAQ. V lost 6 bases and J lost 5, with 23 bases in between. The CDR3 DNA is TGTGCCAGCAGTCATTGGACCATAGGGTTCGAGGATCAGCCCCAGCATTTT. Protein: CASSHWTIGFEDQPQHF.

This chain links TRBV25-1 with TRBJ1-2, with unresolved D. This CDR3 contains 13 residues. The germline V gene has CDR1 MGHDK and CDR2 SYGVNS. Trimming stripped 1 base from V and 4 bases from J, with 7 bases between. The CDR3, as DNA: TGTGCCAGCAGTGAATGGGTAGGCTATGGCTACACCTTC. Its translation: CASSEWVGYGYTF.

This sequence joins TRBV11-3 and TRBJ2-2; the D is unclear. Trimming left V 5 bases short and J 5 bases short, with 12 bases between. The V gene's germline CDR1 is SGHNT and CDR2 YENEEA. CDR3 size: 14 residues. In nucleotides, the CDR3 is TGTGCCAGCAGCGCCTGGGGTTGGACCGGGGAGCTGTTTTTT. This encodes CASSAWGWTGELFF.

This clonotype was detected ten times or more. The V and J genes are TRBV7-6 and TRBJ2-7; D perhaps matches TRBD2 (5 bases). The CDR3 extends over 16 amino acids. V lost 0 bases, J lost 5 bases, and 17 bases lay in between. Germline V gene data show CDR1 as SGHVS and CDR2 as FNYEAQ. The CDR3: CASSLAFRGASHEQYF. CDR3 bases: TGTGCCAGCAGCTTAGCCTTTCGGGGTGCGTCCCACGAGCAGTACTTC.

The chain combines TRBV7-2 with TRBJ2-7; no reliable D call. Germline V gene lookup returns CDR1 SGHTA and CDR2 FQGNSA. V was pared by 2 bases and J by 2 bases, with 7 bases between. The CDR3 is 13 residues long. CDR3 sequence: CASSLKGPYEQYF. DNA of the CDR3: TGTGCCAGCAGCTTAAAGGGTCCCTACGAGCAGTACTTC.

The chain carries TRBV29-1 and TRBJ1-1, with D hard to call. Germline V CDR1 and CDR2: SQVTM, ANQGSEA. This CDR3 has 13 amino acids. V lost 8 bases and J lost 1, with 14 bases in between. CDR3 in amino acids: CSQVGRSNTEAFF. The CDR3 DNA reads TGCAGCCAAGTTGGGCGGTCGAACACTGAAGCTTTCTTT.

This clonotype was detected many times. The rearrangement links TRBV12-3 or TRBV12-4 to TRBJ1-1; no firm D call. The CDR3 runs to 12 residues. Trimming stripped 6 bases from V and 8 bases from J, with 13 bases between. The CDR3 here is CASSLDWREAFF. CDR3 sequence (DNA): TGTGCCAGCAGCCTTGATTGGAGGGAAGCTTTCTTT.

This clonotype was observed a few times. The rearrangement links TRBV7-2 to TRBJ1-2; D perhaps matches TRBD1 (5 bases). Looked up from germline, CDR1 is SGHTA and CDR2 is FQGNSA. V lost 5 bases and J 4 bases, leaving 14 bases between the germline ends. CDR3 length: 14 residues. The CDR3 region is CASSPSDSSYGYTF. CDR3 nucleotides: TGTGCCAGCAGCCCCTCCGACAGTTCCTATGGCTACACCTTC.

The chain has TRBV19 and TRBJ1-2; 8 nucleotides align to TRBD1. The germline gives CDR1 LNHDA, CDR2 SQIVND (reference sequence). This CDR3 has 15 residues. J gave up 4 bases and V 5 bases, and 9 bases lay outside the gene matches. CDR3: CASSGWTGRGYGYTF. The DNA for the CDR3 is TGTGCCAGTAGTGGTTGGACAGGGAGAGGCTATGGCTACACCTTC.

The chain is built from TRBV12-3 or TRBV12-4 and TRBJ2-7; 10 bases are a match to TRBD2. The CDR3 loop spans 12 amino acids. V dropped 10 bases and J dropped 6; count of bases not matched to a gene: 6. CDR3 residues: CATARLAGEQYF. CDR3 coding DNA: TGTGCCACCGCTAGACTAGCGGGCGAGCAGTACTTC.

This chain uses TRBV7-8 with TRBJ2-7; TRBD1 is a possible D gene (6 bases). Germline V CDR1 and CDR2: SGHVS, FQNEAQ. The CDR3 consists of 14 residues. With 1 base removed from V and 7 bases from J, the gap between germline ends came to 14 bases. CDR3 region: CASSLELGAREQYF. The CDR3 nucleotides are TGTGCCAGCAGCTTAGAGCTGGGGGCGCGGGAGCAGTACTTC.

Many counts were recorded for this clonotype. The CDR3 DNA reads as TGCAGCGTTGAAAGGGAAGACGAGCAGTACTTC. Translation gives CSVEREDEQYF. The chain employs TRBV29-1 and TRBJ2-7; D is unresolved. The CDR3 is 11 amino acids. Trimming shortened V by 2 bases and J by 5 bases, and 7 bases separated the two germline ends. Per the germline V gene, CDR1 is SQVTM and CDR2 is ANQGSEA.

The V gene is TRBV5-1, the J gene TRBJ1-2; 8 bases align to TRBD1. V shed 4 bases and J 6 bases; nucleotides not matched to a gene: 17. The CDR3 runs to 17 residues. Germline V gene lookup returns CDR1 SGHRS and CDR2 YFSETQ. The CDR3 region has the DNA TGCGCCAGCAGCCATCCCCACGGGGCAGGGGGCCTCGATGGCTACACCTTC. Residues: CASSHPHGAGGLDGYTF.